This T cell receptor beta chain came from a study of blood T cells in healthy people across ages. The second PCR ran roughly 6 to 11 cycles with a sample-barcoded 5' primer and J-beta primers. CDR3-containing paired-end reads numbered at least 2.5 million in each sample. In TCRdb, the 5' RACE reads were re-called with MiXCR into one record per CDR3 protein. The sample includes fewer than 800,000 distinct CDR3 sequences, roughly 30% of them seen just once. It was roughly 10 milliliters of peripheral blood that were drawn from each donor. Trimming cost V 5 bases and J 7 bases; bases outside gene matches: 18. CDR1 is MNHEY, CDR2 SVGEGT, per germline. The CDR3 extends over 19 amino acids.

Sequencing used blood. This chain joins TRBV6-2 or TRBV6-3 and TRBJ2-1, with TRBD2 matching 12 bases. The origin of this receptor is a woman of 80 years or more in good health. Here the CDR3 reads CASSHRLAGVKAVRNEQFF. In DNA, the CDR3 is TGTGCCAGCAGTCACCGACTAGCGGGAGTAAAAGCAGTCAGGAATGAGCAGTTCTTC.